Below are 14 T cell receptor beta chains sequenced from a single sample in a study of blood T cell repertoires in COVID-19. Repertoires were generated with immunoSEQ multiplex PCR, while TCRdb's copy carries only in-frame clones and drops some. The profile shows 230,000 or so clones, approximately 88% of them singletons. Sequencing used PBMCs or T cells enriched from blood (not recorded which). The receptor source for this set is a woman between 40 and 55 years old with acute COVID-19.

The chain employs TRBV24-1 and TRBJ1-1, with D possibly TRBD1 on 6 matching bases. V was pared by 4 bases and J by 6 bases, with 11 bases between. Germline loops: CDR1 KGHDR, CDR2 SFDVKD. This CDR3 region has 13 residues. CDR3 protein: CATSEANRAEAFF. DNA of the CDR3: TGTGCCACCAGTGAGGCTAACAGGGCTGAAGCTTTCTTT.

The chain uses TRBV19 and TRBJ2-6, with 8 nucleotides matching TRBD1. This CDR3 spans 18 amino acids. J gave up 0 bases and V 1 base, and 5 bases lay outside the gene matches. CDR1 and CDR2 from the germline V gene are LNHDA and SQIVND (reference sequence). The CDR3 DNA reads TGTGCCAGTAGTATAGCGGCAGGGGGCCGCTCTGGGGCCAACGTCCTGACTTTC. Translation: CASSIAAGGRSGANVLTF.

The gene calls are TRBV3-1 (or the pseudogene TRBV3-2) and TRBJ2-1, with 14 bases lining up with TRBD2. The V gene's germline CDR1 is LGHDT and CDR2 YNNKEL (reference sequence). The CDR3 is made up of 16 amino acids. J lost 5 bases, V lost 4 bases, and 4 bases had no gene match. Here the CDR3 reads CASSRTSGGIDNEQFF. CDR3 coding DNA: TGTGCCAGCAGCCGGACTAGCGGGGGGATAGACAATGAGCAGTTCTTC.

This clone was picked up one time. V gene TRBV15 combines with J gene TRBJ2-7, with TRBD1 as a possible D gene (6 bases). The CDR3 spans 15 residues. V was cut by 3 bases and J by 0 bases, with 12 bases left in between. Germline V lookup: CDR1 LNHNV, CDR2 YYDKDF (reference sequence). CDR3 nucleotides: TGTGCCACCAGCAGTGGCAGGGGCTACTCCTACGAGCAGTACTTC. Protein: CATSSGRGYSYEQYF.

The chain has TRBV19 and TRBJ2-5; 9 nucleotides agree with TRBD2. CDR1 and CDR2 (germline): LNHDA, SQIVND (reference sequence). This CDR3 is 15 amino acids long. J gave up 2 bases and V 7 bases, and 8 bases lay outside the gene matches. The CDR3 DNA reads TGTGCCAGTACTCCCGGGCGGGGGGGACAAGAGACCCAGTACTTC. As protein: CASTPGRGGQETQYF. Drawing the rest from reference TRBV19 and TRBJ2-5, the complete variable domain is DGGITQSPKYLFRKEGQNVTLSCEQNLNHDAMYWYRQDPGQGLRLIYYSQIVNDFQKGDIAEGYSVSREKKESFPLTVTSAQKNPTAFYLCASTPGRGGQETQYFGPGTRLLVL.

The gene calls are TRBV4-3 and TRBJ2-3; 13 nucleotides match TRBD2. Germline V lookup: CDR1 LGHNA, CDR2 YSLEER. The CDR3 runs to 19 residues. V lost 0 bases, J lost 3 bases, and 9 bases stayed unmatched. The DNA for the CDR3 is TGCGCCAGCAGCCAAGACGGTGGACTAGCGGGAGTAGGGACAGATACGCAGTATTTT. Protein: CASSQDGGLAGVGTDTQYF.

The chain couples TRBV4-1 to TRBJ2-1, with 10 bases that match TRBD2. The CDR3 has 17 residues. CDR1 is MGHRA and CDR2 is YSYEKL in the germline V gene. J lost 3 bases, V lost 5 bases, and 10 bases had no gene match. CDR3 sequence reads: CASSRASGGVVYNEQFF. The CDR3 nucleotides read TGCGCCAGCAGCAGGGCTAGCGGGGGTGTAGTCTACAATGAGCAGTTCTTC.

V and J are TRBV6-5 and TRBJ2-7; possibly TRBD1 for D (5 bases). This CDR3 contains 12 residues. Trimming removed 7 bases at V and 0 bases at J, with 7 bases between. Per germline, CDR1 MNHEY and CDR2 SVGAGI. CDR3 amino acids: CASTQVSYEQYF. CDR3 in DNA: TGTGCCAGCACACAGGTCTCCTACGAGCAGTACTTC.

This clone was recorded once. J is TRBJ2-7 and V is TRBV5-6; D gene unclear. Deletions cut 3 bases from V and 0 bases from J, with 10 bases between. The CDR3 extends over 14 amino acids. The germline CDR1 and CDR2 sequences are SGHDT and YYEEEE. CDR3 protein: CASSWSGSSYEQYV. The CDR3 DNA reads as TGTGCCAGCAGCTGGTCAGGATCCTCCTACGAGCAGTACGTC.

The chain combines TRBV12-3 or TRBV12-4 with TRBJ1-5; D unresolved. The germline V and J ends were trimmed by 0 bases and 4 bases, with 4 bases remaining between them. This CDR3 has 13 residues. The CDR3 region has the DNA TGTGCCAGCAGTTTAGCCCAAAATCAGCCCCAGCATTTT. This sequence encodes CASSLAQNQPQHF.

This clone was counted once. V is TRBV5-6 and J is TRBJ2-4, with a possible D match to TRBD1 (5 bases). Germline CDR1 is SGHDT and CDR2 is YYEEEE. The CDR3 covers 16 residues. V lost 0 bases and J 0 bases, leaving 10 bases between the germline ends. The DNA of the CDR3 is TGTGCCAGCAGCTTGGTTGGGCAGGGAGCCAAAAACATTCAGTACTTC. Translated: CASSLVGQGAKNIQYF.

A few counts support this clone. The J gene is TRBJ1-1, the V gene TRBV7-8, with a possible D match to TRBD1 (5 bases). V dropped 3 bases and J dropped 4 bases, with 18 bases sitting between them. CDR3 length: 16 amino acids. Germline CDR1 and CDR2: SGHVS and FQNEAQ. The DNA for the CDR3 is TGTGCCAGCAGCTTTCAGGGAACCCTCGTAGGCACTGAAGCTTTCTTT. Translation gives CASSFQGTLVGTEAFF.

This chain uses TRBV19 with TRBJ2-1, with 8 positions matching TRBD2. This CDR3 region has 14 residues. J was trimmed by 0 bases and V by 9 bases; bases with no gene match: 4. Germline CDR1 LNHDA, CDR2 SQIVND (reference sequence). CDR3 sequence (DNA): TGTGCCAGCTACAGCGGGAGCTCCTACAATGAGCAGTTCTTC. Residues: CASYSGSSYNEQFF.

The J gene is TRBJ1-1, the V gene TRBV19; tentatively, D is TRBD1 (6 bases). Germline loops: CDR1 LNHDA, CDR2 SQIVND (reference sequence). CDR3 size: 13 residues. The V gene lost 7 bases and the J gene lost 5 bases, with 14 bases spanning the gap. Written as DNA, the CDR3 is TGTGCCAGTAAATTCAGGGGTGGGACTGAAGCTTTCTTT. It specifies CASKFRGGTEAFF.